This T cell receptor beta chain comes out of a study of control samples from healthy donors and cancer patients. Per the germline V gene, CDR1 is ENHRY and CDR2 is SYGVKD. The CDR3 length is 15 residues. With V trimmed by 11 bases and J by 4 bases, 14 bases remained unmatched. The data were produced by immunoSEQ multiplex PCR, yet TCRdb's version contains in-frame clones alone and is incomplete. The sample lists approximately 100,000 clones, about 91% occurring once. This clonotype was sampled from a man aged 25-45 years in good health. Sequenced: blood. This chain links TRBV10-3 with TRBJ2-1; 7 bases align to TRBD2. The CDR3: CAPQAMWREYNEQFF. DNA for the CDR3: TGTGCCCCACAGGCCATGTGGCGGGAGTACAATGAGCAGTTCTTC.